This record looks at one T cell receptor (beta chain) sequence and its context. These data come from a study of blood T cell repertoires in COVID-19. Study background: Some COVID-19 samples were acute and others convalescent; all came from the United States, Italy and Spain. Sample material is recorded as cDNA or gDNA derived from T cells, B-cell-depleted T cells, or PBMCs.

Authors' data handling: Reference gene primers were amplified, and this amplification served to estimate nucleated cell counts. Measured with immunoSEQ multiplex PCR; TCRdb has only the in-frame clones, and not every one. V and J calls and clone size are given by that table; D and trimming were obtained from the DNA. In the table there are 150,000 to 200,000 clones, around 81% of which are singletons. The CDR3 contains 13 residues. The sequence came from a human donor with acute or convalescent COVID-19. The donor label of this sample is uncertain. What was sequenced was peripheral blood. The chain couples TRBV21-1 to TRBJ2-1; TRBD2 is the table's D call, not checked against the DNA. TRBV21-1 is a listed pseudogene. DNA for the CDR3: TGTGCCAGCAGCACCCCTAGCGGGAGGGGGGGGTTCTTC. This codes for CASSTPSGRGGFF.